This record looks at one T cell receptor (beta chain) sequence and its context. This record belongs to a study of T-cell reconstitution after alpha-beta-depleted transplantation in children. CDR3 length equals 15 residues. V trimming: 5 bases; J trimming: 8 bases; junction bases outside the gene matches: 12. Per the germline V gene, CDR1 is LNHDA and CDR2 is SQIVND (reference sequence). The TCRbeta library was prepared with unique molecular identifiers. TCRdb redid the calling of the PCR reads with MiXCR, one entry per CDR3 protein. The sample includes 500,000 to 600,000 distinct CDR3 sequences, less than 35% seen only once; the top ten take approximately 2.3%.

This TCR derives from a human donor who donated a stem cell graft to a child with aplastic anemia. The chain has TRBV19 and TRBJ2-1; TRBD2 matches at 7 bases. This material consisted of PBMCs from the stem cell graft donor, taken from the stem cell graft. The CDR3 nucleotides are TGTGCCAGTAGTCCGCCCAGCGGGAAACCCCATGAGCAGTTCTTC. This translates into CASSPPSGKPHEQFF.